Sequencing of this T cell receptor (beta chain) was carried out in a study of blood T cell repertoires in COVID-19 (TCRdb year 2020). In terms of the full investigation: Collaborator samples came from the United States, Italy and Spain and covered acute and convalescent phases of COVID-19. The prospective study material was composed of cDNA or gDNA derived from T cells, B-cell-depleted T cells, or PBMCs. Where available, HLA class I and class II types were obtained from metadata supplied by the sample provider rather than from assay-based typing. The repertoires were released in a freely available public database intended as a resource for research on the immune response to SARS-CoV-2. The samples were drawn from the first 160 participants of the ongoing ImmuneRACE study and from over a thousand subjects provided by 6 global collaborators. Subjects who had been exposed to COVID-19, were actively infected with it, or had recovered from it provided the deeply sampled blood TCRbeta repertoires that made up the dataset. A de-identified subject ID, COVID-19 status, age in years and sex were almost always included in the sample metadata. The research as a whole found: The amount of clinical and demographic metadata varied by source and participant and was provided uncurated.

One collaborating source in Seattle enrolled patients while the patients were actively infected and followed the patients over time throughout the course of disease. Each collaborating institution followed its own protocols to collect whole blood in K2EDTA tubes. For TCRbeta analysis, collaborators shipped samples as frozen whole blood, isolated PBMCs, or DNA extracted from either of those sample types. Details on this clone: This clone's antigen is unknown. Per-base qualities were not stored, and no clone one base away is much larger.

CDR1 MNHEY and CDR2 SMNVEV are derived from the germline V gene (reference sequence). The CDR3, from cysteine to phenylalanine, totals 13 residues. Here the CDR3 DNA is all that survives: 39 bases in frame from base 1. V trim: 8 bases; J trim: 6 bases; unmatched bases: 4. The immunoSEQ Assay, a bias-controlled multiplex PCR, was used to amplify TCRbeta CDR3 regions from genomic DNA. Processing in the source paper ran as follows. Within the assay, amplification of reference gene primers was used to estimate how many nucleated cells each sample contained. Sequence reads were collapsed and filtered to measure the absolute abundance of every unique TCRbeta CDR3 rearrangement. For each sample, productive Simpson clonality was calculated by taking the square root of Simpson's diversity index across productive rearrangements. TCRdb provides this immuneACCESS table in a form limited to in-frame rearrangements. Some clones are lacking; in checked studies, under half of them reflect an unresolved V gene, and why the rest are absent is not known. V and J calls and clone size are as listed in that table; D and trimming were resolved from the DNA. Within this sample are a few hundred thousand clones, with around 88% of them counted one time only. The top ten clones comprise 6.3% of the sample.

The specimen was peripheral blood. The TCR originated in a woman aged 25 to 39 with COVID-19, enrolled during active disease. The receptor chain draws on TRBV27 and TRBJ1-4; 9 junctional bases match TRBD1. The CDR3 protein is CASSGQGDEKLFF. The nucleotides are TGTGCCAGCTCGGGACAGGGAGATGAAAAACTGTTTTTT.